Below, 27 T cell receptor beta chains from the same sample are listed, as sequenced in a study of blood T cell repertoires in COVID-19. Measured with immunoSEQ multiplex PCR; TCRdb has only the in-frame clones, and not every one. The table lists 200,000 to 250,000 clones, around 84% of them singletons. The sequenced sample consisted of peripheral blood. The receptors here all came from a woman of 80 years or more with active or convalescent COVID-19.

The rearrangement uses TRBV6-5 and TRBJ2-3; 8 nucleotides line up with TRBD1. CDR3 length: 15 amino acids. Trimming cost V 6 bases and J 2 bases; bases outside gene matches: 7. Per germline, CDR1 MNHEY and CDR2 SVGAGI. The CDR3 coding sequence is TGTGCCAGCAGGATGGGGACAGGATCCACAGATACGCAGTATTTT. As protein: CASRMGTGSTDTQYF.

CDR3 sequence: CASSSPSRGFTYNEQFF. Written as DNA, the CDR3 is TGTGCCAGCAGCTCCCCAAGTAGGGGGTTCACCTACAATGAGCAGTTCTTC. This rearrangement joins TRBV5-4 to TRBJ2-1; tentative D call: TRBD1 (6 bases). Trimming pared 3 bases from V and 2 bases from J, leaving 18 bases between. The CDR3 is 17 amino acids. Per germline, CDR1 SGHNT and CDR2 YYREEE (reference sequence). Combining the CDR3 with reference TRBV5-4 and TRBJ2-1 gives the whole variable domain ETGVTQSPTHLIKTRGQQVTLRCSSQSGHNTVSWYQQALGQGPQFIFQYYREEENGRGNFPPRFSGLQFPNYSSELNVNALELDDSALYLCASSSPSRGFTYNEQFFGPGTRLTVL.

This sequence joins TRBV30 and TRBJ2-7, with 12 bases identical to TRBD2. The V and J ends lost 4 bases and 2 bases, in that order; junction bases with no gene match: 3. Looked up from germline, CDR1 is GTSNPN and CDR2 is SVGIG (reference sequence). CDR3 size: 14 residues. The CDR3 bases are TGTGCCTGGACCAGACTAGCGGGGGCCTACGAGCAGTACTTC. As protein: CAWTRLAGAYEQYF.

The J gene is TRBJ1-1, the V gene TRBV6-5; 8 positions match TRBD1. With 7 bases clipped from V and 4 bases from J, the junction kept 11 bases outside the gene matches. Germline loops: CDR1 MNHEY, CDR2 SVGAGI. The CDR3 consists of 15 residues. CDR3 sequence: CASILQGVGGTEAFF. The CDR3 DNA reads TGTGCCAGCATTTTACAGGGGGTCGGGGGCACTGAAGCTTTCTTT.

This sequence joins TRBV5-6 and TRBJ1-1; maybe TRBD1 (5 bases). V lost 2 bases and J lost 6, with 8 bases in between. The CDR3 runs 12 residues. Germline V gene sequence: CDR1 SGHDT, CDR2 YYEEEE. CDR3 nucleotide sequence: TGTGCCAGCAGCTTCCAGGGCGCTGAAGCTTTCTTT. It encodes CASSFQGAEAFF.

The DNA for the CDR3 is TGTGCCAGCAGCTTATGGCTAGCGGGAGGGGAGCAGTTCTTC. It translates to CASSLWLAGGEQFF. The chain couples TRBV7-2 to TRBJ2-1; TRBD2 matches 12 bases. Losses at the gene ends were 2 bases for V and 10 bases for J; bases not matched to a gene: 3. The CDR3 runs to 14 residues. CDR1 is SGHTA and CDR2 is FQGNSA in the germline V gene. The whole variable domain, filled in from reference TRBV7-2 and TRBJ2-1, reads GAGVSQSPSNKVTEKGKDVELRCDPISGHTALYWYRQSLGQGLEFLIYFQGNSAPDKSGLPSDRFSAERTGGSVSTLTIQRTQQEDSAVYLCASSLWLAGGEQFFGPGTRLTVL.

This chain links TRBV4-3 with TRBJ2-2, with D possibly matching TRBD1 (6 bases). The CDR3 loop spans 15 amino acids. V was shortened by 0 bases and J by 9 bases, with 14 bases between the two germline ends. CDR1 and CDR2 from the germline V gene are LGHNA and YSLEER. CDR3 sequence reads: CASSQDVGQGWELFF. CDR3 coding DNA: TGCGCCAGCAGCCAAGATGTAGGCCAGGGGTGGGAGCTGTTTTTT.

The rearrangement joins TRBV2 to TRBJ2-1; 7 bases map to TRBD2. This CDR3 contains 13 residues. CDR1 and CDR2 (germline): SNHLY, FYNNEI. Trimming removed 5 bases from V and 5 bases from J; junction bases left unmatched: 3. This CDR3 is CASSPGRNNEQFF. DNA of the CDR3: TGTGCCAGCAGTCCCGGGAGGAACAATGAGCAGTTCTTC.

The CDR3 reads CASSLGTGDLPDYGYTF. In DNA form, the CDR3 reads TGTGCCAGCAGCCTCGGGACAGGGGATCTACCTGACTATGGCTACACCTTC. The gene calls are TRBV5-6 and TRBJ1-2, with TRBD1 matching 10 bases. CDR3 length: 17 amino acids. The V gene's germline CDR1 is SGHDT and CDR2 YYEEEE. Trimming cost V 4 bases and J 3 bases; bases outside gene matches: 12.

V is TRBV7-3 and J is TRBJ2-1; 9 nucleotides match TRBD2. The CDR3 consists of 16 residues. Trimming removed 0 bases from V and 0 bases from J; junction bases left unmatched: 0. Per the germline V gene, CDR1 is SGHTA and CDR2 is FQGTGA. The CDR3 protein is CASSLTSGGSYNEQFF. The CDR3 DNA follows: TGTGCCAGCAGCTTAACTAGCGGGGGCTCCTACAATGAGCAGTTCTTC.

V and J are TRBV18 and TRBJ2-1, with D possibly TRBD1 on 6 matching bases. This CDR3 is 14 amino acids long. The V gene's germline CDR1 is KGHSH and CDR2 LQKENI. V was clipped by 3 bases and J by 8 bases, with 14 bases between them. Written as DNA, the CDR3 is TGTGCCAGCTCACCCCTGGACAGTCTGCATGAGCAGTTCTTC. Protein: CASSPLDSLHEQFF.

This chain connects TRBV11-3 to TRBJ1-4; TRBD1 might be the D (6 bases). This CDR3 has 15 residues. V was pared by 6 bases and J by 0 bases, with 11 bases between. CDR1 is SGHNT and CDR2 is YENEEA in the germline V gene. CDR3 sequence (DNA): TGTGCCAGCAGTCCCAACAGGGCAACTAATGAAAAACTGTTTTTT. Translated: CASSPNRATNEKLFF.

The V call is TRBV7-2, the J call TRBJ2-2; no definite D call. The V gene's germline CDR1 is SGHTA and CDR2 FQGNSA. V was pared by 4 bases and J by 0 bases, with 18 bases between. CDR3 length equals 18 residues. CDR3 region: CASSSPVRVPPNTGELFF. CDR3 DNA: TGTGCCAGCAGCTCCCCTGTCCGGGTCCCCCCGAACACCGGGGAGCTGTTTTTT.

This clone was detected a few times. J is TRBJ1-6 and V is TRBV27; 9 bases map to TRBD1. The germline V gene encodes CDR1 MNHEY and CDR2 SMNVEV (reference sequence). V dropped 5 bases and J dropped 7; count of bases not matched to a gene: 9. The CDR3 loop spans 16 amino acids. The CDR3 loop is CASSRGTGSGNSPLHF. The DNA for the CDR3 is TGTGCCAGCAGTCGTGGGACAGGGTCCGGGAATTCACCCCTCCACTTT.

The genes are TRBV7-2 and TRBJ1-3; D not resolved. The CDR3 length is 15 residues. Trimming took off 4 bases at V and 2 bases at J, with 12 bases between the two ends. Per the germline V gene, CDR1 is SGHTA and CDR2 is FQGNSA. CDR3 sequence (DNA): TGTGCCAGCAGCTCCCGCGTTCTAGCTGGAAACACCATATATTTT. It specifies CASSSRVLAGNTIYF.

This sequence joins TRBV6-2 or TRBV6-3 and TRBJ2-3, with TRBD2 identical over 11 bases. Germline V CDR1 and CDR2: MNHEY, SVGEGT. The CDR3 length is 18 residues. Losses at the gene ends were 0 bases for V and 3 bases for J; bases not matched to a gene: 8. CDR3 residues: CASSYSSQLAGATDTQYF. As DNA, the CDR3 is TGTGCCAGCAGTTACTCGAGTCAACTAGCGGGAGCAACAGATACGCAGTATTTT.

On this clone itself: Other DNA sequences within the sample encode an identical CDR3. The J gene is TRBJ2-2, the V gene TRBV7-2, with TRBD1 as a possible D gene (5 bases). The CDR3 length is 14 residues. CDR1 is SGHTA, CDR2 FQGNSA, per germline. V was trimmed by 1 base and J by 4 bases, leaving 7 bases between them. The CDR3 sequence is CASSLGQGTGELFF. In DNA form, the CDR3 reads TGTGCCAGCAGCTTAGGCCAGGGCACCGGGGAGCTGTTTTTT.

This sequence joins TRBV11-3 and TRBJ2-1, with unresolved D. This CDR3 comprises 12 residues. Germline V CDR1 and CDR2: SGHNT, YENEEA. Trimming removed 1 base from V and 6 bases from J, with 4 bases in between. The CDR3 coding sequence is TGTGCCAGCAGCTTAGGTATCAATGAGCAGTTCTTC. Residues: CASSLGINEQFF.

The rearrangement uses TRBV30 and TRBJ1-2, with D maybe TRBD1 (5 bases). There are 13 residues in the CDR3. Germline V lookup: CDR1 GTSNPN, CDR2 SVGIG (reference sequence). Trimming pared 2 bases from V and 8 bases from J, leaving 15 bases between. The CDR3 loop reads CAWSPGGAWGYTF. The CDR3 nucleotides read TGTGCCTGGAGTCCGGGAGGGGCATGGGGCTACACCTTC.

This clone was seen a single time. V and J are TRBV5-1 and TRBJ2-5; D perhaps matches TRBD1 (6 bases). Germline V gene data show CDR1 as SGHRS and CDR2 as YFSETQ. The ends were cut back, 2 bases at V and 4 bases at J, with 12 bases in the middle. The CDR3 is made up of 14 amino acids. As DNA, the CDR3 is TGCGCCAGCAGCTTAGGTACAGGGAGAGAGACCCAGTACTTC. Translation gives CASSLGTGRETQYF.

The rearrangement joins TRBV7-7 to TRBJ2-2; TRBD2 aligns across 14 bases. CDR3 size: 17 residues. The V and J ends lost 5 bases and 8 bases, in that order; junction bases with no gene match: 10. Germline lookup yields CDR1 SSHAT and CDR2 FNYEAQ (reference sequence). DNA for the CDR3: TGTGCCAGCAGCCCACCCCTGGGACTAGCGGGAGTTGGGGAGCTGTTTTTT. The encoded protein is CASSPPLGLAGVGELFF.

The chain couples TRBV18 to TRBJ2-5; D remains ambiguous. V gave up 3 bases and J gave up 5 bases, with 13 bases separating them. There are 14 residues in the CDR3. Germline V gene data show CDR1 as KGHSH and CDR2 as LQKENI. CDR3 region: CASSPNPPQETQYF. The CDR3 nucleotides read TGTGCCAGCTCACCTAACCCGCCCCAGGAGACCCAGTACTTC.

The chain combines TRBV12-5 with TRBJ2-1; 7 nucleotides align to TRBD2. CDR1 is LGHNT, CDR2 FRNRAP, per germline. This CDR3 has 14 amino acids. DNA for the CDR3: TGTGCCTCCTCTCGGGAGGTTTCCTACAATGAGCAGTTCTTC. It translates to CASSREVSYNEQFF.

This sequence joins TRBV7-3 and TRBJ2-7; D is perhaps TRBD2 (6 bases). Trimming took 2 bases from V and 3 from J, leaving 14 bases between them. Germline V gene lookup returns CDR1 SGHTA and CDR2 FQGTGA. This CDR3 region has 15 residues. The CDR3 loop reads CASSLSSGSVYEQYF. CDR3 coding DNA: TGTGCCAGCAGCTTATCCTCCGGGAGCGTCTACGAGCAGTACTTC.

This chain connects TRBV18 to TRBJ1-2, with D possibly being TRBD1 (6 bases). This CDR3 comprises 15 residues. Trimming left V 1 base short and J 3 bases short, with 12 bases between. The germline CDR1 and CDR2 sequences are KGHSH and LQKENI. CDR3 bases: TGTGCCAGCTCACCACAAAGTCAGGGGTACTATGGCTACACCTTC. The encoded protein is CASSPQSQGYYGYTF. The variable domain in full, completed from reference TRBV18 and TRBJ1-2, reads NAGVMQNPRHLVRRRGQEARLRCSPMKGHSHVYWYRQLPEEGLKFMVYLQKENIIDESGMPKERFSAEFPKEGPSILRIQQVVRGDSAAYFCASSPQSQGYYGYTFGSGTRLTVV.

CDR3 loop: CAGRGGGEDTQYF. DNA for the CDR3: TGTGCCGGCCGGGGCGGGGGAGAAGATACGCAGTATTTT. This chain joins TRBV28 and TRBJ2-3; 7 bases agree with TRBD2. Trimming at V came to 11 bases and at J to 5 bases, leaving 10 bases not matched to a gene. The CDR3 length is 13 residues. Germline V gives CDR1 MDHEN, CDR2 SYDVKM.

The V gene is TRBV6-5, the J gene TRBJ1-3; D is undetermined. Germline V CDR1 and CDR2: MNHEY, SVGAGI. The CDR3 extends over 15 amino acids. V lost 2 bases and J lost 0, with 8 bases in between. This chain's CDR3 is CASSYQRDSGNTIYF. DNA for the CDR3: TGTGCCAGCAGTTACCAGAGGGACTCTGGAAACACCATATATTTT.